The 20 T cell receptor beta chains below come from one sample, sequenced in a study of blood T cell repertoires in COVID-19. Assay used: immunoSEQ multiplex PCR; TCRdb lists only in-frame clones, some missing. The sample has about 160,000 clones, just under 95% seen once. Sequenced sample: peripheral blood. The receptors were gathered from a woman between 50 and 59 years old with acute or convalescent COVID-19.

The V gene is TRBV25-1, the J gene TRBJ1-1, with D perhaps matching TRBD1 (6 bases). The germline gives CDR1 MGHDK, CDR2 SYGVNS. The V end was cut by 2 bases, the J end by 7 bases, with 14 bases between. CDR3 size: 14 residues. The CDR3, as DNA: TGTGCCAGCAGTGAACCCGGACAGATATATGAAGCTTTCTTT. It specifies CASSEPGQIYEAFF.

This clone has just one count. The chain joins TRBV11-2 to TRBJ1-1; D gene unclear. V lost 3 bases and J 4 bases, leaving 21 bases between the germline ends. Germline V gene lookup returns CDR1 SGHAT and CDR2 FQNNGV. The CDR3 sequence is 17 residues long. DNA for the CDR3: TGTGCCAGCAGCTTTTATCGCGGGATCTTCTGGAGCACTGAAGCTTTCTTT. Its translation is CASSFYRGIFWSTEAFF. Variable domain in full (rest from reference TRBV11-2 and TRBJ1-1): EAGVAQSPRYKIIEKRQSVAFWCNPISGHATLYWYQQILGQGPKLLIQFQNNGVVDDSQLPKDRFSAERLKGVDSTLKIQPAKLEDSAVYLCASSFYRGIFWSTEAFFGQGTRLTVV.

CDR3 nucleotides: TGTGCCACCAGTGACTCCGGGAGCCTCACTGAAGCTTTCTTT. Translating gives CATSDSGSLTEAFF. V gene TRBV24-1 combines with J gene TRBJ1-1; no clear D. This CDR3 contains 14 residues. V lost 4 bases and J lost 4, with 12 bases in between. Per the germline V gene, CDR1 is KGHDR and CDR2 is SFDVKD.

In DNA form, the CDR3 reads TGTGCCAGAGACCTGGACAGTAATTCACCCCTCCACTTT. Amino acids: CARDLDSNSPLHF. The gene calls are TRBV6-5 and TRBJ1-6, with a tentative D call TRBD1 (6 bases). Germline CDR1 reads MNHEY; CDR2 reads SVGAGI. Trimming cost V 9 bases and J 6 bases, with 12 bases left between them. This CDR3 region has 13 residues.

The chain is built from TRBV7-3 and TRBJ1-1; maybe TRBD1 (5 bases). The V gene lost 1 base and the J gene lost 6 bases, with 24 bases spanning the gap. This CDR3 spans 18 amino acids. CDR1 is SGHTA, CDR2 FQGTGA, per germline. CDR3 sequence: CASSLIAMAEGPEAEAFF. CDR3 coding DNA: TGTGCCAGCAGCTTAATCGCTATGGCGGAGGGACCGGAGGCTGAAGCTTTCTTT.

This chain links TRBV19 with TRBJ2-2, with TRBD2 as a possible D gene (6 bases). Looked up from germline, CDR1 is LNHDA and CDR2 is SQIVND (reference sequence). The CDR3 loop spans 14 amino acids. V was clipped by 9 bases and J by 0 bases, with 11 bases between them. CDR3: CASGGGTNTGELFF. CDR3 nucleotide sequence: TGTGCCAGCGGTGGAGGGACGAACACCGGGGAGCTGTTTTTT.

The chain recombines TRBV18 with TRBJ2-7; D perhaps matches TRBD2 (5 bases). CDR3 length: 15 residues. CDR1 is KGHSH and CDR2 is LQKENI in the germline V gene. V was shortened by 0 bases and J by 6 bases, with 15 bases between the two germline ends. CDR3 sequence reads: CASSPPTRRSGEQYF. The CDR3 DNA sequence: TGTGCCAGCTCACCACCCACCAGGAGGTCGGGCGAGCAGTACTTC.

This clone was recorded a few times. CDR3 nucleotides: TGTGCCAGCAGTGAATATCGGGGACAGTTGAACACTGAAGCTTTCTTT. Protein product: CASSEYRGQLNTEAFF. The chain recombines TRBV2 with TRBJ1-1, with 7 bases matching TRBD1. Germline V gene sequence: CDR1 SNHLY, CDR2 FYNNEI. J lost 0 bases, V lost 2 bases, and 6 bases had no gene match. The CDR3 is 16 amino acids.

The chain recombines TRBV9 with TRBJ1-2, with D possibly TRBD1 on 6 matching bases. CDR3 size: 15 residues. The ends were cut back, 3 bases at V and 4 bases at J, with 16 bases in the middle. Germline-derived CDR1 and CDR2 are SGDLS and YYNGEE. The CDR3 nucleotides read TGTGCCAGCAGCGCTGACGGGCAGGGGATCTATGGCTACACCTTC. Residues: CASSADGQGIYGYTF. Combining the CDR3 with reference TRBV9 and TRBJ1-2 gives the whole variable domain DSGVTQTPKHLITATGQRVTLRCSPRSGDLSVYWYQQSLDQGLQFLIQYYNGEERAKGNILERFSAQQFPDLHSELNLSSLELGDSALYFCASSADGQGIYGYTFGSGTRLTVV.

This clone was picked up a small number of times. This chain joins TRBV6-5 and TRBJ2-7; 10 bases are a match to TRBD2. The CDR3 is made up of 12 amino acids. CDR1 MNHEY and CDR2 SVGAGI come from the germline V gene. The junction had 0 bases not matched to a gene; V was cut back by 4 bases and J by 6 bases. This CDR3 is CASSLAGGEQYF. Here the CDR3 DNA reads TGTGCCAGCAGTTTAGCGGGGGGCGAGCAGTACTTC.

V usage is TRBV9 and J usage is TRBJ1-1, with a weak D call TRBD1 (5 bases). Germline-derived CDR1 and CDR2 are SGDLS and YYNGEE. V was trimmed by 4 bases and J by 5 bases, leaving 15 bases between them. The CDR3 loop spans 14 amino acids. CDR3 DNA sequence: TGTGCCAGCAGCCCCTACGGGGGAGGAACTGAAGCTTTCTTT. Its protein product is CASSPYGGGTEAFF.

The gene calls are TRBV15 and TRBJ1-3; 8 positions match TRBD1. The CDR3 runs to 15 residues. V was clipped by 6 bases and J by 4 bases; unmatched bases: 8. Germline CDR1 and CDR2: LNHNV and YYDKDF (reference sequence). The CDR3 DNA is TGTGCCACCAGTAGGGACAGGCCGATCGGAAACACCATATATTTT. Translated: CATSRDRPIGNTIYF. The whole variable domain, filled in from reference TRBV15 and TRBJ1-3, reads DAMVIQNPRYQVTQFGKPVTLSCSQTLNHNVMYWYQQKSSQAPKLLFHYYDKDFNNEADTPDNFQSRRPNTSFCFLDIRSPGLGDTAMYLCATSRDRPIGNTIYFGEGSWLTVV.

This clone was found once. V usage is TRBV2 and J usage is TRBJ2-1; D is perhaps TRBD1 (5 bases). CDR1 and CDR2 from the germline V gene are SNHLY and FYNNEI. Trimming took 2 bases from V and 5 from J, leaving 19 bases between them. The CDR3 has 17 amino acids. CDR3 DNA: TGTGCCAGCAGTGAATCAGGGTTGTCCTCTATAGACAATGAGCAGTTCTTC. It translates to CASSESGLSSIDNEQFF.

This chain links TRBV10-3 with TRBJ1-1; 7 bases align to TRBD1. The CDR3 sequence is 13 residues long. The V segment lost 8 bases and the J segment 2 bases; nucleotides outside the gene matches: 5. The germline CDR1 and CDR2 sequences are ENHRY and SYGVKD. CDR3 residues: CAIEGQRNTEAFF. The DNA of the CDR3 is TGTGCCATCGAGGGACAGCGTAACACTGAAGCTTTCTTT.

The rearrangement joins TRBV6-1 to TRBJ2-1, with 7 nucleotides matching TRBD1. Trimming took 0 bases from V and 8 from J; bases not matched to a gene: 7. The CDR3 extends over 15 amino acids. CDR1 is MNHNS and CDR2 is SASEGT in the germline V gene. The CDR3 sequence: CASSEAGDRGDEQFF. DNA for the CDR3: TGTGCCAGCAGTGAAGCGGGGGACAGAGGGGATGAGCAGTTCTTC.

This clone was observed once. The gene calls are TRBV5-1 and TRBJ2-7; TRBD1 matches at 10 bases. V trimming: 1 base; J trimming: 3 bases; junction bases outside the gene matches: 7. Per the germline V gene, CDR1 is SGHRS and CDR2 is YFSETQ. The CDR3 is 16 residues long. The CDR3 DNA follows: TGCGCCAGCAGCTTGTATGGGACAGGGGCTGGCTACGAGCAGTACTTC. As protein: CASSLYGTGAGYEQYF.

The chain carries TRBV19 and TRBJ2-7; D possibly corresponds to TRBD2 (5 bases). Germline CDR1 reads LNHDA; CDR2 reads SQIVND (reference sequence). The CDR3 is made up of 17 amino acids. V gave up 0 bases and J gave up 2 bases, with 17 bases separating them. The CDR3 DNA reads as TGTGCCAGTAGTATAGATCCCCGCGCGGGCGGGCCCTACGAGCAGTACTTC. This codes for CASSIDPRAGGPYEQYF.

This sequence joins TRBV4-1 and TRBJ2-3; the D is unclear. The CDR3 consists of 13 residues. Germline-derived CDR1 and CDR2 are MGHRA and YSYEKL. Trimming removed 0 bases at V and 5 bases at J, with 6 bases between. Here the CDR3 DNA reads TGCGCCAGCAGCCAAGATCGTCGAGATACGCAGTATTTT. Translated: CASSQDRRDTQYF.

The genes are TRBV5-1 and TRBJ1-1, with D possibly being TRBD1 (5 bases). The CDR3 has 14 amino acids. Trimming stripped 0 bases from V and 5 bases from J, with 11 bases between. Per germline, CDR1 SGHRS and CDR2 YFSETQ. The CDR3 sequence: CASSLEQAGTEAFF. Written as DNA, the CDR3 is TGCGCCAGCAGCTTGGAACAGGCGGGGACTGAAGCTTTCTTT.

Here the CDR3 DNA reads TGTGCCAGCAGTTATGTGAGTCTAGCGGGAGCAGATACGCAGTATTTT. It yields the protein CASSYVSLAGADTQYF. The chain joins TRBV6-5 to TRBJ2-3; 10 bases match TRBD2. The CDR3 covers 16 residues. The junction had 7 bases not matched to a gene; V was cut back by 3 bases and J by 4 bases. The germline V gene has CDR1 MNHEY and CDR2 SVGAGI.